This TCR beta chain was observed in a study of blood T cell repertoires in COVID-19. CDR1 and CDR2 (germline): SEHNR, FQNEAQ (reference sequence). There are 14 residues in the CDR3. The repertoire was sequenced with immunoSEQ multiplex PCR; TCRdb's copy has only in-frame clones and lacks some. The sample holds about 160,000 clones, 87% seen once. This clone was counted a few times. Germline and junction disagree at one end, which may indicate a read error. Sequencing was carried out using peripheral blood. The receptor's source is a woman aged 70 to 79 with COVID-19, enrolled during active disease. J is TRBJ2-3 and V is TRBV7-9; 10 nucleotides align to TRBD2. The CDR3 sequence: CASSLDALAGGRSF. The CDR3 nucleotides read TGTGCCAGCAGCTTAGACGCTTTAGCGGGGGGCCGATCTTTT.